This TCR beta chain was obtained from a study of blood T cell repertoires in COVID-19. The data were produced by immunoSEQ multiplex PCR, yet TCRdb's version contains in-frame clones alone and is incomplete. The table records 29,000 or so clones, around 92% of them present only once. In germline, CDR1 is SGHRS, CDR2 YFSETQ. V was clipped by 6 bases and J by 4 bases, with 13 bases between them. CDR3 length: 14 amino acids. Sequenced material: peripheral blood. V usage is TRBV5-1 and J usage is TRBJ2-2; D call uncertain. This clonotype originated in a man between 50 and 59 years old with active COVID-19. The CDR3 nucleotides read TGCGCCAGCACTGATCGGGTTAGCACCGGGGAGCTGTTTTTT. Translating it yields CASTDRVSTGELFF.